One T cell receptor (beta chain) is described in this entry. This specimen comes from a study of T cells in Graves' hyperthyroidism and ophthalmopathy. Diagnosis relied on clinical symptoms, serum thyroxine and TRAb, thyroid ultrasound and orbital computed tomography. The investigators amplified TCR beta CDR3 regions from RNA transcripts. The study used the HTBI primer set for a first-round RT-PCR of the TCR CDR3. A single record per CDR3 protein comes from TCRdb applying MiXCR to the multiplex PCR reads. The data hold a few hundred thousand distinct CDR3 sequences, with approximately 25% observed a single time. The V gene's germline CDR1 is SGHRS and CDR2 YFSETQ. The CDR3 sequence is 15 residues long. The V and J ends lost 1 base and 1 base respectively, with 8 bases between them.

Material for sequencing was blood. This clonotype was obtained from a man over 45 with Graves' hyperthyroidism. This rearrangement joins TRBV5-1 to TRBJ2-2; D is possibly TRBD2 (6 bases). DNA of the CDR3: TGCGCCAGCAGCTTGACTAGCAAGAACACCGGGGAGCTGTTTTTT. Translated: CASSLTSKNTGELFF. The full variable domain, its missing parts supplied by reference TRBV5-1 and TRBJ2-2, is KAGVTQTPRYLIKTRGQQVTLSCSPISGHRSVSWYQQTPGQGLQFLFEYFSETQRNKGNFPGRFSGRQFSNSRSEMNVSTLELGDSALYLCASSLTSKNTGELFFGEGSRLTVL.